Listed here are 11 T cell receptor beta chains from one sample, sequenced in a study of low-dose radiotherapy and immunotherapy resistance in tumors. First-strand cDNA used TRAV- and TRBV-specific primers, covering alpha and beta chains. Amplification, which lasted 20 PCR cycles, used a constant-region primer and V-primer adapter to amplify TCRs. Via MiXCR, TCRdb re-called the reads, giving one row per CDR3 protein. Here the sample spans tens of thousands of distinct CDR3 sequences, 25% to 30% being singletons. Time point specified: after trial treatment. Documented treatment: LDRT plus nivolumab, ipilimumab, low-dose cyclophosphamide and aspirin (RACIN trial). The material sequenced was PBMCs, taken after low-dose radiotherapy plus immunotherapy. These receptors were obtained from a male donor with prostate cancer.

This clonotype was observed many times. This chain uses TRBV25-1 with TRBJ2-7; 9 bases line up with TRBD2. Looked up from germline, CDR1 is MGHDK and CDR2 is SYGVNS. This CDR3 has 14 amino acids. V was clipped by 3 bases and J by 2 bases; unmatched bases: 2. The CDR3 DNA reads TGTGCCAGCAGTGATGGCGGGAGGGCCTACGAGCAGTACTTC. This encodes CASSDGGRAYEQYF.

This clonotype was observed at least ten times. The chain combines TRBV7-2 with TRBJ1-2; 7 nucleotides match TRBD1. The CDR3 is made up of 14 amino acids. The germline V gene has CDR1 SGHTA and CDR2 FQGNSA. Germline trimming cut 5 bases from V and 4 bases from J; bases unmatched to any gene: 7. CDR3 in DNA: TGTGCCAGCAGCCCAGGGGGACAGCGCTATGGCTACACCTTC. This encodes CASSPGGQRYGYTF.

This clonotype was counted at least ten times. The chain carries TRBV11-2 and TRBJ2-2; D may be TRBD1 or TRBD2 (5 bases each). Trimming took 7 bases from V and 1 from J, leaving 16 bases between them. Germline loops: CDR1 SGHAT, CDR2 FQNNGV. The CDR3 contains 16 residues. CDR3 amino acids: CASNRRARENTGELFF. The CDR3, as DNA: TGTGCCAGCAACAGGCGGGCTAGAGAGAACACCGGGGAGCTGTTTTTT.

The table lists this clonotype with many counts. This chain connects TRBV5-1 to TRBJ2-5; TRBD2 is a possible D gene (6 bases). The length of the CDR3 is 14 residues. In germline, CDR1 is SGHRS, CDR2 YFSETQ. V shed 0 bases and J shed 4 bases, with 10 bases lying between them. CDR3 nucleotide sequence: TGCGCCAGCAGCTTGGGTCTAGCGAGAGAGACCCAGTACTTC. This encodes CASSLGLARETQYF.

In its sample, this clonotype was seen many times. J is TRBJ2-7 and V is TRBV4-2; tentatively, D is TRBD2 (6 bases). The germline gives CDR1 LGHNA, CDR2 YNFKEQ. V was clipped by 1 base and J by 1 base, with 14 bases between them. This CDR3 is 16 amino acids long. CDR3 amino acids: CASSQGDGSPSYEQYF. The CDR3 DNA reads TGTGCCAGCAGCCAAGGCGACGGGAGCCCATCCTACGAGCAGTACTTC.

This clonotype was counted ten times or more. The CDR3 here is CASSLDGRGRTDTQYF. The DNA for the CDR3 is TGTGCCAGCAGCTTAGATGGGCGGGGGCGCACAGATACGCAGTATTTT. This chain uses TRBV7-6 with TRBJ2-3, with a possible D match to TRBD2 (7 bases). This CDR3 is built from 16 residues. V lost 1 base and J lost 1, with 12 bases in between. The germline V gene encodes CDR1 SGHVS and CDR2 FNYEAQ.

Points on this clonotype: No DNA is shown, since the ends of the CDR3 on it are uncertain; the CDR3 is the one TCRdb lists. The chain carries TRBV20-1 and TRBJ2-2; the table's TRBD2 call for D was not verified on the DNA. The germline CDR1 and CDR2 sequences are DFQATT and SNEGSKA (reference sequence). The CDR3 is 18 residues long, counting both termini. The CDR3 region is CSASILAGASGELFFFFF.

This clonotype has a count of ten or more. The rearrangement links TRBV28 to TRBJ2-5; TRBD2 matches 8 bases. J gave up 2 bases and V 8 bases, and 10 bases lay outside the gene matches. This CDR3 is 15 amino acids long. Germline V gene lookup returns CDR1 MDHEN and CDR2 SYDVKM. CDR3 region: CASPAGLVVQETQYF. The CDR3, as DNA: TGTGCCAGCCCGGCGGGACTAGTAGTTCAAGAGACCCAGTACTTC.

This clonotype showed up many times. The chain carries TRBV21-1 and TRBJ2-3; the table assigns TRBD1, which was not confirmed against the DNA. TRBV21-1 is flagged as a pseudogene. This CDR3 contains 14 residues. CDR3 region: CASNPTGATDTQYF. The CDR3 coding sequence is TGTGCCAGCAACCCGACAGGGGCCACAGATACGCAGTATTTT.

This clonotype was seen ten or more times. The chain is built from TRBV19 and TRBJ2-7; TRBD2 aligns across 11 bases. The CDR3 loop spans 16 amino acids. J lost 12 bases, V lost 5 bases, and 18 bases had no gene match. The V gene's germline CDR1 is LNHDA and CDR2 SQIVND (reference sequence). As DNA, the CDR3 is TGTGCCAGTAGTTCAGGTCCCGGGACTAGCGGAGAGGTCATGTACTTC. Its translation is CASSSGPGTSGEVMYF. Full variable domain (missing parts from reference TRBV19 and TRBJ2-7): DGGITQSPKYLFRKEGQNVTLSCEQNLNHDAMYWYRQDPGQGLRLIYYSQIVNDFQKGDIAEGYSVSREKKESFPLTVTSAQKNPTAFYLCASSSGPGTSGEVMYFGPGTRLTVT.

In regard to this clonotype: A far larger clone is a single base away, which makes a read error likely. The gene calls are TRBV19 and TRBJ2-2; D perhaps matches TRBD2 (5 bases). V dropped 9 bases and J dropped 4 bases, with 15 bases sitting between them. This CDR3 spans 14 amino acids. Germline values: CDR1 LNHDA, CDR2 SQIVND (reference sequence). The CDR3 DNA is TGTGCCAGCAGAGGGTGGGCCGGCACCGGGGAGCTGTTTTTT. It yields the protein CASRGWAGTGELFF.